Shown below are 5 T cell receptor beta chains from a single sample sequenced in a study of blood T cell repertoires in COVID-19. Method: immunoSEQ multiplex PCR; TCRdb's copy keeps in-frame clones and lacks some. Found here are around 300,000 clones, 83% of them singletons; the top ten hold around 3%. Sequenced input: peripheral blood. The receptors were sampled from a man aged 25 to 40 with active or convalescent COVID-19.

The chain carries TRBV7-9 and TRBJ1-4; TRBD1 agrees at 9 bases. This CDR3 has 15 amino acids. The junction had 6 bases not matched to a gene; V was cut back by 4 bases and J by 6 bases. Germline assignment: CDR1 SEHNR and CDR2 FQNEAQ (reference sequence). The CDR3 bases are TGTGCCAGCAGCTCGAGGCGACAGGGGGATGAAAAACTGTTTTTT. Translated: CASSSRRQGDEKLFF. Together with reference TRBV7-9 and TRBJ1-4, the CDR3 gives the full variable domain: DTGVSQNPRHKITKRGQNVTFRCDPISEHNRLYWYRQTLGQGPEFLTYFQNEAQLEKSRLLSDRFSAERPKGSFSTLEIQRTEQGDSAMYLCASSSRRQGDEKLFFGSGTQLSVL.

This chain links TRBV12-3 or TRBV12-4 with TRBJ2-7, with 12 bases fitting TRBD2. Losses at the gene ends were 7 bases for V and 5 bases for J; bases not matched to a gene: 3. The CDR3 consists of 13 residues. The DNA for the CDR3 is TGTGCCAGCAACCCTAGCGGGAGGGACGAGCAGTACTTC. This codes for CASNPSGRDEQYF.

This chain uses TRBV27 with TRBJ2-1, with D maybe TRBD2 (5 bases). Germline loops: CDR1 MNHEY, CDR2 SMNVEV (reference sequence). The V end lost 2 bases, the J end lost 2 bases, and 7 bases lay between the germline ends. The CDR3 contains 14 residues. The CDR3 DNA reads TGTGCCAGCAGTTTAGCGGGTCCCTACAATGAGCAGTTCTTC. Translated, it gives CASSLAGPYNEQFF.

This chain's CDR3 is CASSTQGHSGNTIYF. The CDR3 nucleotides read TGTGCCAGCAGCACCCAGGGCCACTCTGGAAACACCATATATTTT. V is TRBV7-8 and J is TRBJ1-3; maybe TRBD1 (5 bases). The V end was cut by 5 bases, the J end by 0 bases, with 11 bases between. This CDR3 is built from 15 residues. CDR1 and CDR2 from the germline V gene are SGHVS and FQNEAQ.

The chain uses TRBV28 and TRBJ2-5; a possible D gene is TRBD2 (5 bases). CDR3 size: 15 residues. Looked up from germline, CDR1 is MDHEN and CDR2 is SYDVKM. Trimming left V 7 bases short and J 1 base short, with 16 bases between. The CDR3 DNA follows: TGTGCCAGCACCACTCTAAGCGGCTTCCAAGAGACCCAGTACTTC. Amino acids: CASTTLSGFQETQYF.